This TCR beta chain was sequenced in a study of blood T cell repertoires in COVID-19. About the study: The United States, Italy and Spain supplied acute and convalescent COVID-19 samples. Sample material is recorded as cDNA or gDNA derived from T cells, B-cell-depleted T cells, or PBMCs.

Per the authors' pipeline: Nucleated cell number was recorded as an estimate derived from reference gene primer amplification. Assay: immunoSEQ multiplex PCR; the TCRdb copy retains only in-frame clones and omits some. That table supplies the V and J calls and clone size; D and trimming were determined from the DNA. The table lists approximately 250,000 clones, 86% of them singletons. The CDR3 sequence is 15 residues long. With 2 bases clipped from V and 3 bases from J, the junction kept 6 bases outside the gene matches. From germline, CDR1 is SGHTA and CDR2 FQGNSA. The chain uses TRBV7-2 and TRBJ2-7, with 8 bases matching TRBD1. The source is a man aged 25 to 45 who had recovered from COVID-19. The sample was peripheral blood. The CDR3: CASSLSDRDLYEQYF. In DNA form, the CDR3 reads TGTGCCAGCAGCTTATCGGACAGGGATCTCTACGAGCAGTACTTC.